Below, one T cell receptor (beta chain) is given with its context. In the source study's methods: Estimated nucleated cell counts came from reference gene primer amplification. Clones were sequenced by immunoSEQ multiplex PCR, and TCRdb holds only the in-frame ones, with some missing. The V and J calls and the clone size are those of that table, but D and trimming were determined from the DNA. The sample includes about 190,000 clones, around nine tenths of them seen just once. The data stem from a study of blood T cell repertoires in COVID-19. Whole-study context: Sources were T cells, B-cell-depleted T cells, or PBMCs; the material itself was cDNA or gDNA.

There are 15 residues in the CDR3. CDR1 is SGHTA and CDR2 is FQGNSA in the germline V gene. V was clipped by 1 base and J by 1 base, with 10 bases between them. Followed longitudinally, the Seattle patients had been enrolled during active infection. Sequencing was done on a sample of peripheral blood. The sequence derives from a woman aged 65 to 85 with COVID-19, enrolled during active disease. This chain uses TRBV7-2 with TRBJ1-1; D not resolved. In nucleotides, the CDR3 is TGTGCCAGCAGCTTAGGAGGGAGGCGGAACACTGAAGCTTTCTTT. Translation gives CASSLGGRRNTEAFF. Variable domain in full (rest from reference TRBV7-2 and TRBJ1-1): GAGVSQSPSNKVTEKGKDVELRCDPISGHTALYWYRQSLGQGLEFLIYFQGNSAPDKSGLPSDRFSAERTGGSVSTLTIQRTQQEDSAVYLCASSLGGRRNTEAFFGQGTRLTVV.